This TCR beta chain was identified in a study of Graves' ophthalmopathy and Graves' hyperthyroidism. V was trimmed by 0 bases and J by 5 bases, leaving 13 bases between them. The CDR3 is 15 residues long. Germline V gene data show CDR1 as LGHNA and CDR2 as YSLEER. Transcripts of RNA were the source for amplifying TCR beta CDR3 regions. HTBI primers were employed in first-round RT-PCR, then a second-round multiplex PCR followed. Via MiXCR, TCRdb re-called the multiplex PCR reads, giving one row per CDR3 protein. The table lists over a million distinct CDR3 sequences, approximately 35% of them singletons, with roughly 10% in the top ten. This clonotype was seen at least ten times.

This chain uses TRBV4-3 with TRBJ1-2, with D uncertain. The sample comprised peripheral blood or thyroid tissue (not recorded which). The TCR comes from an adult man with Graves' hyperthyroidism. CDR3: CASSQESQTTYGYTF. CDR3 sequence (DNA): TGCGCCAGCAGCCAAGAGTCGCAAACTACTTATGGCTACACCTTC.